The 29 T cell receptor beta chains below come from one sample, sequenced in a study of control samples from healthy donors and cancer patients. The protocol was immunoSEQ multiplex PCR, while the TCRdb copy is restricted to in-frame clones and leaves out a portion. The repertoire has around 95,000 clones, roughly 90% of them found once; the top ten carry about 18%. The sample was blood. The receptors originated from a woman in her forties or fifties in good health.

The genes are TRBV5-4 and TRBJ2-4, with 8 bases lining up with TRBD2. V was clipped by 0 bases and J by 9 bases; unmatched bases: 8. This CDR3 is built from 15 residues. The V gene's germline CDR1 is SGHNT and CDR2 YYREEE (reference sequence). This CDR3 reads CASSLERAGTSIQYF. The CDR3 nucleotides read TGTGCCAGCAGCTTGGAGCGAGCGGGGACTAGCATTCAGTACTTC.

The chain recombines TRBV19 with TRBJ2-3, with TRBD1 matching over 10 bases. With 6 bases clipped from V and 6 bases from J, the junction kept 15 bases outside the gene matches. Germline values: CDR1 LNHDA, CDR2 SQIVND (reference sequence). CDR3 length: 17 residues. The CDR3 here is CASSRADRGPARDTQYF. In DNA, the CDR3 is TGTGCCAGTAGCCGGGCTGACAGGGGGCCAGCTCGGGATACGCAGTATTTT.

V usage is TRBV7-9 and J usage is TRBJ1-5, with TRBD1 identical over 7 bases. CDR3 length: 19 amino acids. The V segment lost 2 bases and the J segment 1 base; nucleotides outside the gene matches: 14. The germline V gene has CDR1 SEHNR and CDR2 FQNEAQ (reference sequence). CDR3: CASSLSLSTGTESNQPQHF. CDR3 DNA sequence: TGTGCCAGCAGCTTATCCCTTTCAACCGGGACAGAGAGCAATCAGCCCCAGCATTTT.

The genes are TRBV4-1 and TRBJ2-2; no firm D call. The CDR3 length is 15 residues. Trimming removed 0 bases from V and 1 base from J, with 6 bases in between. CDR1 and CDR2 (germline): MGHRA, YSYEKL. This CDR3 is CASSQDLVNTGELFF. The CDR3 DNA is TGCGCCAGCAGCCAAGACCTAGTGAACACCGGGGAGCTGTTTTTT.

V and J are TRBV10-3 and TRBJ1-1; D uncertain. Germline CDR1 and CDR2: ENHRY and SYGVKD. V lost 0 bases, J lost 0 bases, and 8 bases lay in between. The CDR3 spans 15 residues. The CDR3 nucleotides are TGTGCCATCAGTGAGTCAACGGACTTGAACACTGAAGCTTTCTTT. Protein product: CAISESTDLNTEAFF.

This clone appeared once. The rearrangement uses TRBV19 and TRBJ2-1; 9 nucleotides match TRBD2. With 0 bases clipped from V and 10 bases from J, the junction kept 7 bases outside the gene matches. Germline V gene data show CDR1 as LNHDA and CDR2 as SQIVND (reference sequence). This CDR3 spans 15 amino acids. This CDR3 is CASSIEKREAGEQFF. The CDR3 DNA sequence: TGTGCCAGTAGTATAGAAAAGCGGGAGGCAGGGGAGCAGTTCTTC.

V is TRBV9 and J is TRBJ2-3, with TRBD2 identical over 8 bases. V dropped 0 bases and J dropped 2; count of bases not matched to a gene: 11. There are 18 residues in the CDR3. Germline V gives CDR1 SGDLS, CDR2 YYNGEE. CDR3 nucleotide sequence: TGTGCCAGCAGCGTAGCCCATTCGGGGGGGGTGTACACAGATACGCAGTATTTT. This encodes CASSVAHSGGVYTDTQYF.

CDR3 coding DNA: TGTGCCAGCACCCCGGGGATGCGGACAGCTTATGGCTACACCTTC. The encoded protein is CASTPGMRTAYGYTF. This sequence joins TRBV5-4 and TRBJ1-2; possible D gene TRBD1, 6 bases. The CDR3 consists of 15 residues. Trimming pared 6 bases from V and 5 bases from J, leaving 20 bases between. Per germline, CDR1 SGHNT and CDR2 YYREEE (reference sequence).

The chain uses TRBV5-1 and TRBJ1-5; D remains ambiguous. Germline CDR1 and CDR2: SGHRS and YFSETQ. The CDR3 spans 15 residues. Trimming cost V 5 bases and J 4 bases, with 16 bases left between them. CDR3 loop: CASSQGLGRNQPQHF. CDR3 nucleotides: TGCGCCAGCAGTCAAGGCTTGGGAAGGAATCAGCCCCAGCATTTT.

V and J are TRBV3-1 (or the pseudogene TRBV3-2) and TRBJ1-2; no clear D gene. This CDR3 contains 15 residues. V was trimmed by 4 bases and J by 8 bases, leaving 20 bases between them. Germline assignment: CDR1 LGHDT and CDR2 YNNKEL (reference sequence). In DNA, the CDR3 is TGTGCCAGCAGCCCCCTCCCGGGAGAGCGGGGAGGCTACACCTTC. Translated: CASSPLPGERGGYTF.

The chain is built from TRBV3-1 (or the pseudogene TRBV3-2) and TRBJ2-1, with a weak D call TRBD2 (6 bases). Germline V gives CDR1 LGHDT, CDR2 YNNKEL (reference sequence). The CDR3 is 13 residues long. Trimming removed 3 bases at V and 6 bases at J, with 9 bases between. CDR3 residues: CASSQGLINEQFF. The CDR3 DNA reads TGTGCCAGCAGCCAGGGACTTATCAATGAGCAGTTCTTC.

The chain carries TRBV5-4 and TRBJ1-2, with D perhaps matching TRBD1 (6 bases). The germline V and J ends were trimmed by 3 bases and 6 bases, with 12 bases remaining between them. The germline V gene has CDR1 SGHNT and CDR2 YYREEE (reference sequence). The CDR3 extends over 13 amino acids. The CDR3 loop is CASSWYRDHGYTF. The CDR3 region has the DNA TGTGCCAGCAGCTGGTACAGGGACCATGGCTACACCTTC. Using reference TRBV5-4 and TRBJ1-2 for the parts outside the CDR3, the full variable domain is ETGVTQSPTHLIKTRGQQVTLRCSSQSGHNTVSWYQQALGQGPQFIFQYYREEENGRGNFPPRFSGLQFPNYSSELNVNALELDDSALYLCASSWYRDHGYTFGSGTRLTVV.

CDR3 in DNA: TGTGCCAGCAGCTTACAGGGGGAGGGCTACAATGAGCAGTTCTTC. Translating it yields CASSLQGEGYNEQFF. The V and J genes are TRBV7-3 and TRBJ2-1; possibly TRBD1 or TRBD2 for D (7 bases each). Trimming removed 2 bases from V and 3 bases from J, with 11 bases in between. Germline CDR1 reads SGHTA; CDR2 reads FQGTGA. This CDR3 comprises 15 residues.

CDR3 coding DNA: TGTGCCAGCAGCTCAGGGGCTAGCGGGAGGGCAAAAGATACGCAGTATTTT. It translates to CASSSGASGRAKDTQYF. The V gene is TRBV7-9, the J gene TRBJ2-3; 12 bases map to TRBD2. The trim removed 4 bases at V and 5 bases at J, leaving 10 bases unmatched. The CDR3 is made up of 17 amino acids. Germline V CDR1 and CDR2: SEHNR, FQNEAQ (reference sequence). Combining the CDR3 with reference TRBV7-9 and TRBJ2-3 gives the whole variable domain DTGVSQNPRHKITKRGQNVTFRCDPISEHNRLYWYRQTLGQGPEFLTYFQNEAQLEKSRLLSDRFSAERPKGSFSTLEIQRTEQGDSAMYLCASSSGASGRAKDTQYFGPGTRLTVL.

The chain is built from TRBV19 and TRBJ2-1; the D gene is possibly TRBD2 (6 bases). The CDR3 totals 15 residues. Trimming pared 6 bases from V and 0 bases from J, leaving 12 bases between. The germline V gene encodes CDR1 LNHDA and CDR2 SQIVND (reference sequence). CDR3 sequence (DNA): TGTGCCAGTAGCGGGCGGGGAAGCTCCTACAATGAGCAGTTCTTC. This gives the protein CASSGRGSSYNEQFF. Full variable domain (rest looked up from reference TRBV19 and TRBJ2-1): DGGITQSPKYLFRKEGQNVTLSCEQNLNHDAMYWYRQDPGQGLRLIYYSQIVNDFQKGDIAEGYSVSREKKESFPLTVTSAQKNPTAFYLCASSGRGSSYNEQFFGPGTRLTVL.

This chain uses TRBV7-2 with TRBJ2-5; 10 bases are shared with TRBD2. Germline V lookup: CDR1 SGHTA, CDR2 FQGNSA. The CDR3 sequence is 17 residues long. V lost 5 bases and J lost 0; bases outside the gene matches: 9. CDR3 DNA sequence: TGTGCCAGCAGCCCTCCGGGACTAGCGATATACCAAGAGACCCAGTACTTC. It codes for CASSPPGLAIYQETQYF. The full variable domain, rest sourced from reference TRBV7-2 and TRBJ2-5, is GAGVSQSPSNKVTEKGKDVELRCDPISGHTALYWYRQSLGQGLEFLIYFQGNSAPDKSGLPSDRFSAERTGGSVSTLTIQRTQQEDSAVYLCASSPPGLAIYQETQYFGPGTRLLVL.

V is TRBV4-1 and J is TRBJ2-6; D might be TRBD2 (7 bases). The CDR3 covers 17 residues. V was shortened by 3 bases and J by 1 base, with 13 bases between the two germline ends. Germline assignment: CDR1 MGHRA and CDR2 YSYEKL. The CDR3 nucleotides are TGCGCCAGCAGCCAGCCCAGGGGACTATCTGGGGCCAACGTCCTGACTTTC. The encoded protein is CASSQPRGLSGANVLTF.

The CDR3 DNA reads as TGCGCCAGCAGTGAGTCCCGTTACTACGAGCAGTACGTC. It is translated as CASSESRYYEQYV. The chain joins TRBV10-2 to TRBJ2-7, with no clear D. Germline assignment: CDR1 WSHSY and CDR2 SAAADI. This CDR3 is 13 amino acids long. V lost 0 bases to trimming and J lost 3 bases, with 6 bases between them.

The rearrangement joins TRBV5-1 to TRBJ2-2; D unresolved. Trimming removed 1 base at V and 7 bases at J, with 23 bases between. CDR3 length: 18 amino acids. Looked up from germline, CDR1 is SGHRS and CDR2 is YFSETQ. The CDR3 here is CASSLLGTVSPEHGELFF. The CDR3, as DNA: TGCGCCAGCAGCTTGTTGGGAACGGTCTCTCCCGAACACGGGGAGCTGTTTTTT.

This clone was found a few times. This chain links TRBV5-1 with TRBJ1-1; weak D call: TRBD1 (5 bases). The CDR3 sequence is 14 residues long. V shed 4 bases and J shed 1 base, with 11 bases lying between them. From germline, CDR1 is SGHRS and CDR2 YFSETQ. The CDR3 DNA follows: TGCGCCAGCAGCAGGTGGGGGAGGAACACTGAAGCTTTCTTT. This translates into CASSRWGRNTEAFF.

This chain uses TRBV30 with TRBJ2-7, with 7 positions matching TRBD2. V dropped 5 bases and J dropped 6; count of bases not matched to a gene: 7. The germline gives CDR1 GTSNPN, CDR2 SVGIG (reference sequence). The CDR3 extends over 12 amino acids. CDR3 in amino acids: CAWSSGESEQYF. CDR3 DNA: TGTGCCTGGTCCAGCGGGGAAAGCGAGCAGTACTTC. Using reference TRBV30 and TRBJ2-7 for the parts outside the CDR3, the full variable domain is SQTIHQWPATLVQPVGSPLSLECTVEGTSNPNLYWYRQAAGRGLQLLFYSVGIGQISSEVPQNLSASRPQDRQFILSSKKLLLSDSGFYLCAWSSGESEQYFGPGTRLTVT.

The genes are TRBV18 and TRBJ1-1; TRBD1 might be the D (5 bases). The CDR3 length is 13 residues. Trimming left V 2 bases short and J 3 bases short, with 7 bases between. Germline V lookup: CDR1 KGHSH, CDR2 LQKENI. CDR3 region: CASSPGHYTEAFF. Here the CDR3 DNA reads TGTGCCAGCTCACCAGGACACTACACTGAAGCTTTCTTT.

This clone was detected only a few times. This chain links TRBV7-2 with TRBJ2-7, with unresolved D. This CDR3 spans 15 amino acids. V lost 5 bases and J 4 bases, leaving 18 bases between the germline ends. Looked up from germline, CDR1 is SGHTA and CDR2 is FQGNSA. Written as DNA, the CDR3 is TGTGCCAGCAGCCCTTCGGAATATCTTTCTTACGAGCAGTACGTC. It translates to CASSPSEYLSYEQYV.

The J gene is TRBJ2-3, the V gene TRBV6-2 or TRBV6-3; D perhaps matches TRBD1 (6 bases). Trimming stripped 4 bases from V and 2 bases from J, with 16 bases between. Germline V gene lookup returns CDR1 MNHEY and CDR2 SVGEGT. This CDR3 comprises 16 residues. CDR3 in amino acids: CASSSFGTFDTDTQYF. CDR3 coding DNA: TGTGCCAGCAGTTCCTTCGGGACATTTGACACAGATACGCAGTATTTT.

Here the CDR3 reads CASTIWGVTGKKNTEAFF. CDR3 nucleotide sequence: TGTGCCAGTACTATCTGGGGGGTGACAGGGAAGAAGAACACTGAAGCTTTCTTT. The chain uses TRBV19 and TRBJ1-1; TRBD1 agrees at 7 bases. Germline V gene sequence: CDR1 LNHDA, CDR2 SQIVND (reference sequence). The V segment lost 7 bases and the J segment 1 base; nucleotides outside the gene matches: 18. This CDR3 contains 18 residues.

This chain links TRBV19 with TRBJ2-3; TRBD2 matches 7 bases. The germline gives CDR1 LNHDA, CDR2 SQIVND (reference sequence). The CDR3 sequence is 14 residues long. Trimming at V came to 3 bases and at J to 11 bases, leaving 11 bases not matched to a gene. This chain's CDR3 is CASSILAAPRGQYF. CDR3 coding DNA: TGTGCCAGTAGTATTCTAGCGGCCCCCCGGGGGCAGTATTTT.

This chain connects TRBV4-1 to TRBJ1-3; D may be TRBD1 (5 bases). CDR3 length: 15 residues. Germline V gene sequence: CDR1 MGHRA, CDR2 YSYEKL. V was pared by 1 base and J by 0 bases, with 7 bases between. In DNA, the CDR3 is TGCGCCAGCAGCCAAGGACAGCCCTCTGGAAACACCATATATTTT. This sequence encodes CASSQGQPSGNTIYF.

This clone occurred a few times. In DNA form, the CDR3 reads TGTGCCAGCTCACCAACGACAGGCTCTGGAAACACCATATATTTT. Residues: CASSPTTGSGNTIYF. This chain joins TRBV18 and TRBJ1-3; D perhaps matches TRBD1 (6 bases). This CDR3 comprises 15 residues. Per the germline V gene, CDR1 is KGHSH and CDR2 is LQKENI. Trimming removed 2 bases from V and 0 bases from J, with 8 bases in between.

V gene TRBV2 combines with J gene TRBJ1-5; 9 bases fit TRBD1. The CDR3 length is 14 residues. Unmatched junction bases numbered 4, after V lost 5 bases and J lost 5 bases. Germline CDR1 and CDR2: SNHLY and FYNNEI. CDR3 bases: TGTGCCAGCAGTTATGGACAGGGGCATCAGCCCCAGCATTTT. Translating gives CASSYGQGHQPQHF. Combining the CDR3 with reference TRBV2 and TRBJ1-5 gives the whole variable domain EPEVTQTPSHQVTQMGQEVILRCVPISNHLYFYWYRQILGQKVEFLVSFYNNEISEKSEIFDDQFSVERPDGSNFTLKIRSTKLEDSAMYFCASSYGQGHQPQHFGDGTRLSIL.